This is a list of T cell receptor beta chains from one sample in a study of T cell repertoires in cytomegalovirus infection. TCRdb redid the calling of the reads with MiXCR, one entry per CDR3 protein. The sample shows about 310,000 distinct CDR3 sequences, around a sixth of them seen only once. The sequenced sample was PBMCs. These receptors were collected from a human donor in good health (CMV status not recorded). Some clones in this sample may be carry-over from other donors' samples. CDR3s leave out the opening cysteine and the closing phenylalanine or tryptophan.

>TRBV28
ASSPGFTEAF
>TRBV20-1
SATGGRGGADTQY
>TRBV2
ASSLEYYNEQF
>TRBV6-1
ASSEGTANSYEQY
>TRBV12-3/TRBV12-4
ATRTRRSYGYT
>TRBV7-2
ASSSGVGSFNEQF
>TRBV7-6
ASSARTNQETQY
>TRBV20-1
SATRLGGLRSYEQY
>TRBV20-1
SSQTGFQLEAF
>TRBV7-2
ASRRYSRDMNTEAF
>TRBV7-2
ASSLALRGSGADTQY
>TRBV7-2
ASSQGARETQY
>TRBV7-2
ASSLVGQNTEAF
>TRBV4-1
ASSQDRGAYGYT
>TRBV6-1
ASRRGNTEAF
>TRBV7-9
ASSRLAGAYNEQF
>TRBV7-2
ASSLKARGEQY
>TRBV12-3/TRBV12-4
ASSRGRGEKLF
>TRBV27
ASSLFYRTDQPQH
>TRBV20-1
SARPQGSWGTGELF
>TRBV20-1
SVRTGEPYEQY
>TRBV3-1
ASSHTQGEKLF
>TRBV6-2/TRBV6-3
ASSLPGGTEAF
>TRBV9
ASSVEGTGVSPLH
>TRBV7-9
ASSIWTGVMNTEAF
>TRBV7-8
ASSNRGLAGSYEQY
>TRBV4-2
ASSQEGGATGNSPLH
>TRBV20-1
SARSRYEQY
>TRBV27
ASSFLGTENTEAF
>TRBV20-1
SARGGSHFEQY
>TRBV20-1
SARGTTAAYNEQL